One sample yielded the 17 T cell receptor beta chains listed below, sequenced in a study of breast tumors, draining lymph nodes, adjacent tissues. Samples came from axillary lymph nodes draining the breast cancer. Each CDR3 protein is one row after TCRdb ran MiXCR on the multiplex PCR reads. Here the sample spans about 180,000 distinct CDR3 sequences, around a third being singletons. The sequenced sample was axillary lymph node tissue. These receptors all stem from a female donor with breast cancer. Some clones in this sample may be carry-over from other donors' samples.

This clonotype was recorded many times. The chain joins TRBV7-3 to TRBJ1-5; TRBD1 is a possible D gene (6 bases). Germline V gives CDR1 SGHTA, CDR2 FQGTGA. The CDR3 spans 14 residues. The V gene lost 5 bases and the J gene lost 8 bases, with 16 bases spanning the gap. DNA of the CDR3: TGTGCCAGCAGCCAGAGCGGGGGGCAGGAGCCCCAGCATTTT. Its translation is CASSQSGGQEPQHF.

About this clonotype itself: One end of the junction varies from germline; a read error may be responsible. The rearrangement links TRBV19 to TRBJ2-1, with a weak D call TRBD1 (7 bases). The V gene's germline CDR1 is LNHDA and CDR2 SQIVND (reference sequence). The CDR3 is 17 residues long. As DNA, the CDR3 is TGTGCCAGTAGTAACCGTGGCAGGGGGGTCAAAGACAATGAGCAGTCCTTC. This codes for CASSNRGRGVKDNEQSF.

This clonotype has a handful of counts. This chain uses TRBV6-1 with TRBJ2-5; 16 positions match TRBD2. This CDR3 has 17 amino acids. Germline V gene lookup returns CDR1 MNHNS and CDR2 SASEGT. J was trimmed by 4 bases and V by 8 bases; bases with no gene match: 10. CDR3 in amino acids: CASRASGLAGGRETQYF. The CDR3 DNA reads TGTGCCAGCCGCGCTTCGGGACTAGCGGGGGGGCGAGAGACCCAGTACTTC.

The chain uses TRBV6-1 and TRBJ1-5, with D possibly TRBD1 on 6 matching bases. Trimming took off 8 bases at V and 1 base at J, with 21 bases between the two ends. This CDR3 has 17 residues. In germline, CDR1 is MNHNS, CDR2 SASEGT. CDR3 sequence (DNA): TGTGCCAGCTCCGGCGGCAGGGTCACAGGGAGCAATCAGCCCCAGCATTTT. Protein sequence: CASSGGRVTGSNQPQHF.

There are many counts of this clonotype. This chain joins TRBV7-9 and TRBJ2-1, with 8 positions matching TRBD2. The germline V gene encodes CDR1 SEHNR and CDR2 FQNEAQ (reference sequence). J lost 6 bases, V lost 11 bases, and 18 bases had no gene match. CDR3 length: 16 residues. The CDR3 reads CAGGRSEREHFNEQFF. The CDR3 DNA is TGTGCCGGGGGTAGGTCGGAGCGGGAGCACTTCAATGAGCAGTTCTTC.

This clonotype has a count of ten or more. The chain combines TRBV4-2 with TRBJ2-2, with 14 positions matching TRBD2. The CDR3 contains 17 residues. Trimming at V came to 5 bases and at J to 6 bases, leaving 8 bases not matched to a gene. The germline V gene has CDR1 LGHNA and CDR2 YNFKEQ. CDR3 protein: CASSAQGLAGDSGELFF. Here the CDR3 DNA reads TGTGCCAGCAGCGCTCAGGGACTAGCGGGAGACTCCGGGGAGCTGTTTTTT.

At least ten counts were recorded for this clonotype. The chain has TRBV5-6 and TRBJ2-7; TRBD1 might be the D (6 bases). The CDR3 has 16 amino acids. In germline, CDR1 is SGHDT, CDR2 YYEEEE. Trimming removed 3 bases from V and 2 bases from J, with 18 bases in between. The CDR3 DNA sequence: TGTGCCAGCAGCTCTCTCTCAGGGGCCGGAGCCTACGAGCAGTACTTC. Translation gives CASSSLSGAGAYEQYF.

This clonotype was seen many times. The gene calls are TRBV2 and TRBJ2-3, with 15 positions matching TRBD2. Germline trimming cut 8 bases from V and 5 bases from J; bases unmatched to any gene: 2. CDR3 size: 14 residues. Germline CDR1 reads SNHLY; CDR2 reads FYNNEI. CDR3 region: CASRTSGGGDTQYF. CDR3 coding DNA: TGTGCCAGCCGGACTAGCGGGGGGGGAGATACGCAGTATTTT.

This clonotype was observed at least ten times. V and J are TRBV12-3 or TRBV12-4 and TRBJ2-7; tentative D call: TRBD1 (6 bases). The length of the CDR3 is 13 residues. V was trimmed by 8 bases and J by 4 bases, leaving 15 bases between them. CDR3 in amino acids: CASQLTRGYEQYF. CDR3 nucleotides: TGTGCCAGCCAGTTAACCAGGGGTTACGAGCAGTACTTC.

This clonotype appeared many times. J is TRBJ2-5 and V is TRBV29-1; maybe TRBD1 (6 bases). Trimming removed 6 bases at V and 2 bases at J, with 10 bases between. CDR1 and CDR2 (germline): SQVTM, ANQGSEA. This CDR3 spans 12 amino acids. The CDR3 nucleotides are TGCAGCGTCCAGACAGGACAAGAGACCCAGTACTTC. Amino acid sequence: CSVQTGQETQYF.

This clonotype was counted at least ten times. The gene calls are TRBV5-1 and TRBJ2-3; 9 positions agree with TRBD1. CDR1 SGHRS and CDR2 YFSETQ come from the germline V gene. V was pared by 0 bases and J by 4 bases, with 6 bases of the junction left unmatched. CDR3 length equals 16 residues. CDR3 in amino acids: CASSLVRTGESDTQYF. CDR3 in DNA: TGCGCCAGCAGCTTGGTTAGGACAGGGGAATCAGATACGCAGTATTTT. The variable domain in full, with the rest retrieved from reference TRBV5-1 and TRBJ2-3, is KAGVTQTPRYLIKTRGQQVTLSCSPISGHRSVSWYQQTPGQGLQFLFEYFSETQRNKGNFPGRFSGRQFSNSRSEMNVSTLELGDSALYLCASSLVRTGESDTQYFGPGTRLTVL.

The chain employs TRBV7-4 and TRBJ1-6; D is uncertain. V gave up 1 base and J gave up 12 bases, with 22 bases separating them. CDR1 is SGHVT, CDR2 SQSDAQ, per germline. CDR3 length equals 17 residues. CDR3 region: CASSLEASGVGKRPLHF. The CDR3 region has the DNA TGTGCCAGCAGCTTAGAAGCTAGCGGAGTGGGGAAGAGACCCCTCCACTTT.

This clonotype occurred many times. The chain combines TRBV30 with TRBJ1-2, with unresolved D. V shed 3 bases and J shed 1 base, with 6 bases lying between them. The CDR3 runs to 12 residues. The V gene's germline CDR1 is GTSNPN and CDR2 SVGIG (reference sequence). The CDR3 nucleotides are TGTGCCTGGAGCGGGCTTAACTATGGCTACACCTTC. This sequence encodes CAWSGLNYGYTF.

Comment on this clonotype: At one boundary the junction diverges from the germline segment, which might be a read error. The chain carries TRBV30 and TRBJ2-7; D not resolved. The CDR3 has 13 residues. The germline V gene has CDR1 GTSNPN and CDR2 SVGIG (reference sequence). In nucleotides, the CDR3 is TGTGCCTGGAACTTATATGGCACTCACGAGCAGCACTTC. It codes for CAWNLYGTHEQHF.

This clonotype came up many times. The chain uses TRBV5-6 and TRBJ1-6; perhaps TRBD1 as D (6 bases). CDR1 and CDR2 from the germline V gene are SGHDT and YYEEEE. The length of the CDR3 is 15 residues. V gave up 0 bases and J gave up 7 bases, with 11 bases separating them. The CDR3 here is CASSLVRGSNSPLHF. CDR3 coding DNA: TGTGCCAGCAGCTTGGTCAGGGGATCGAATTCACCCCTCCACTTT.

This clonotype was counted ten times or more. V is TRBV6-2 or TRBV6-3 and J is TRBJ2-5; D possibly corresponds to TRBD2 (5 bases). CDR3 size: 16 residues. Trimming removed 6 bases at V and 0 bases at J, with 17 bases between. Germline loops: CDR1 MNHEY, CDR2 SVGEGT. The CDR3 region is CASRQDEGSYQETQYF. The CDR3 DNA reads TGTGCCAGCAGGCAGGACGAGGGCAGCTACCAAGAGACCCAGTACTTC.

This clonotype was counted at least ten times. The chain links TRBV4-2 to TRBJ1-2; TRBD1 matches 8 bases. V lost 3 bases, J lost 8 bases, and 5 bases stayed unmatched. The germline gives CDR1 LGHNA, CDR2 YNFKEQ. The CDR3 is made up of 13 amino acids. The CDR3 nucleotides read TGTGCCAGCAGCCATCAGGGGGCGCACGGCTACACCTTC. It codes for CASSHQGAHGYTF.